This T cell receptor (beta chain) was retrieved from a study of blood T cell repertoires in COVID-19. V was trimmed by 8 bases and J by 4 bases, leaving 17 bases between them. Germline lookup yields CDR1 MNHEY and CDR2 SMNVEV (reference sequence). This CDR3 is 14 amino acids long. Original processing notes: Reference gene primers were amplified, and this amplification served to estimate nucleated cell counts. Assay used: immunoSEQ multiplex PCR; TCRdb lists only in-frame clones, some missing. V, J and clone size derive from that table, while D and trimming were established from the DNA sequence. The top ten clones hold approximately 0.64% of a sample with about 190,000 clones, 90% of them seen once.

The sequence was obtained from a man aged 50 to 59 with acute or convalescent COVID-19. V usage is TRBV27 and J usage is TRBJ1-2, with D possibly being TRBD1 (6 bases). Sequenced: peripheral blood. CDR3 coding DNA: TGTGCCAGCTATGGACAGCGGAATGGCTATGGCTACACCTTC. It encodes CASYGQRNGYGYTF.